A selection of T cell receptor beta chains follows, all from one sample in a study of neurological immune-mediated disorders. A single record per CDR3 protein comes from TCRdb applying MiXCR to the 5' RACE reads. Among over 65,000 distinct CDR3 sequences, roughly 9% were seen once, and the ten largest hold 1.5% to 2%. The sequenced material came from PBMCs. The receptors were sampled from a man aged 45-65 years in good health. The CDR3 runs from the conserved cysteine through the conserved F or W. D genes are given only for firm matches. The size entry is marked missing in some rows and otherwise reads once, few, many or a size class.

d_gene	abundance	v_gene	j_gene	CDR3nt	CDR3aa
NA	many	TRBV5-5	TRBJ2-1	TGTGCCAGCAGCATACCCGGACAGTACAATGAGCAGTTCTTC	CASSIPGQYNEQFF
TRBD2	many	TRBV7-3	TRBJ2-3	TGTGCCAGCAGCCCAGGGACTAGCGGGGGGCCAACGGGCACAGATACGCAGTATTTT	CASSPGTSGGPTGTDTQYF
NA	once	TRBV5-6	TRBJ2-2	TGTGCCACCAGCTTTTACAGCTTCACCGGGGAGCTGTTTTTT	CATSFYSFTGELFF
NA	many	TRBV29-1	TRBJ1-1	TGCAGCGTTGAACCGGGGGCGCTGGGCACTGAAGCTTTCTTT	CSVEPGALGTEAFF
TRBD2	many	TRBV28	TRBJ2-7	TGTGCCAGCATTAGAAGCGGGGGGACCTACGAGCAGTACTTC	CASIRSGGTYEQYF
TRBD2	NA	TRBV7-2	TRBJ2-1	TGTGACAGCAGCGACGGACTAGCGGGGGGAAATGAGCAGTTCTTC	CDSSDGLAGGNEQFF
NA	few	TRBV4-3	TRBJ2-2	TGCGCTAACAGCCAAGTCAGGCCTATGAACACCGGGGAGCTGTTTTTT	CANSQVRPMNTGELFF
TRBD1	many	TRBV5-1	TRBJ2-1	TGCGCCAGCAGGAATCAACCGGGACAGGGGTTATTTGAGCAGTTCTTC	CASRNQPGQGLFEQFF
NA	many	TRBV6-1	TRBJ1-5	TGTGCCAGCACCCCCCTCCCCGTGGTAGATCAGCCCCAGCATTTT	CASTPLPVVDQPQHF
TRBD1	NA	TRBV5-1	TRBJ1-1	TGCGCCAGCAGCTCTGGACAGGGGACGCGGAACACTGAAGCTTTCTTT	CASSSGQGTRNTEAFF
NA	many	TRBV7-2	TRBJ2-3	TGTGCCAGCACCAAATTGGGTAGTAGCACAGATACGCAGTATTTT	CASTKLGSSTDTQYF
NA	many	TRBV5-1	TRBJ1-1	TGCGCCAGCAGCTTGGACGGATTCATGAACACTGAAGCTTTCTTT	CASSLDGFMNTEAFF
NA	many	TRBV24-1	TRBJ2-2	TGTGCCACCAGTGACTCCCCGGCTACCGGGGAGCTGTTTTTT	CATSDSPATGELFF
NA	many	TRBV7-2	TRBJ2-1	TGTGCCAGCAGCTTACCAGGGCGGTACAATGAGCAGTTCTTC	CASSLPGRYNEQFF
NA	many	TRBV7-2	TRBJ2-5	TGTGCCAGCAGCTTAGCGGGGGTCCGGGAGACCCAGTACTTC	CASSLAGVRETQYF
NA	many	TRBV5-1	TRBJ2-7	TGCGCCAGCAGCTTGGAGGCAGGGACTGAGCAGTACTTC	CASSLEAGTEQYF
TRBD2	many	TRBV7-2	TRBJ2-3	TGTGCCAGCAGCTGGGGGAGCGGGAGGGCCGCAGATACGCAGTATTTT	CASSWGSGRAADTQYF
TRBD1	many	TRBV5-1	TRBJ2-7	TGCGCCAGCAGGACAGGGATTTTGGACTCCTACGAGCAGTACTTC	CASRTGILDSYEQYF
NA	many	TRBV2	TRBJ1-1	TGTGCCAGCAGTGACCGCTTAAAGAACACTGAAGCTTTCTTT	CASSDRLKNTEAFF
NA	NA	TRBV5-1	TRBJ1-1	TGCGCCAGCAGCTTGGTGGCAGGTTTGAACACTGAAGCTTTCTTT	CASSLVAGLNTEAFF
NA	many	TRBV4-1	TRBJ2-2	TGCGCCAGCAGCCAGGGCCTTCTGAGACAAGACACCGGGGAGCTGTTTTTT	CASSQGLLRQDTGELFF
NA	many	TRBV30	TRBJ2-1	TGTGCCTCGGGAGCATCCAGTAATGAGCAGTTCTTC	CASGASSNEQFF
TRBD1	many	TRBV5-1	TRBJ1-3	TGCGCCAGCAGCCCGGGACAGAGCTCTGGAAACACCATATATTTT	CASSPGQSSGNTIYF
NA	many	TRBV11-2	TRBJ2-2	TGTGCCAGCAGCTCGGCCGGGGAGCTGTTTTTT	CASSSAGELFF
TRBD1	many	TRBV6-1	TRBJ2-2	TGTGCCAGCAGTGAGGAAAGGGGGCTGTCCGGGGAGCTGTTTTTT	CASSEERGLSGELFF
NA	NA	TRBV7-9	TRBJ2-3	TGTACCAGCAGCTTCTCCCTTACCACAGATACGCAGTATTTT	CTSSFSLTTDTQYF
NA	many	TRBV5-1	TRBJ2-6	TGCGCCAGCAGCTTGGACTCTGGGGCCAACGTCCTGACTTTC	CASSLDSGANVLTF
NA	many	TRBV4-2	TRBJ2-6	TGTGCCAGCAGCCAAGGTAGTGGGGCTGGGGCCAACGTCCTGACTTTC	CASSQGSGAGANVLTF
TRBD2	many	TRBV12-3/TRBV12-4	TRBJ2-7	TGTGCCAGCAGTTTAGGCAGCGGGAGCTACGAGCAGTACTTC	CASSLGSGSYEQYF
NA	many	TRBV7-9	TRBJ2-3	TGTGCCAGCAGCTTACGGGCAAAACGGACAGATACGCAGTATTTT	CASSLRAKRTDTQYF
TRBD1	many	TRBV5-1	TRBJ1-1	TGCGCCAGCAGCTTGGGGACAGGGGTTATGAACACTGAAGCTTTCTTT	CASSLGTGVMNTEAFF
TRBD1	many	TRBV27	TRBJ1-5	TGTGCCAGCAGTCCCCTTGCAGGGGGCCATCAGCCCCAGCATTTT	CASSPLAGGHQPQHF
NA	NA	TRBV5-1	TRBJ2-3	TGCGCCATCAGCTTGGACGGTGGACTTACAGATACGCAGTATTTT	CAISLDGGLTDTQYF
NA	many	TRBV20-1	TRBJ2-5	TGCAGTGCTAGAGATCGGGGAGTACAAGAGACCCAGTACTTC	CSARDRGVQETQYF
TRBD2	many	TRBV25-1	TRBJ2-5	TGTGCCAGCAGTGAAGGAGCGGGGGGGCATTGGGAGACCCAGTACTTC	CASSEGAGGHWETQYF
NA	many	TRBV5-1	TRBJ1-1	TGCGCCAGCAGCTTGGCCTTATCCCGGGCGACTGAAGCTTTCTTT	CASSLALSRATEAFF
NA	NA	TRBV19	TRBJ2-3	TGTGCCAGTAGTCCCCGTGTGGGAACTAGCACAGATACGCAGTATTTT	CASSPRVGTSTDTQYF